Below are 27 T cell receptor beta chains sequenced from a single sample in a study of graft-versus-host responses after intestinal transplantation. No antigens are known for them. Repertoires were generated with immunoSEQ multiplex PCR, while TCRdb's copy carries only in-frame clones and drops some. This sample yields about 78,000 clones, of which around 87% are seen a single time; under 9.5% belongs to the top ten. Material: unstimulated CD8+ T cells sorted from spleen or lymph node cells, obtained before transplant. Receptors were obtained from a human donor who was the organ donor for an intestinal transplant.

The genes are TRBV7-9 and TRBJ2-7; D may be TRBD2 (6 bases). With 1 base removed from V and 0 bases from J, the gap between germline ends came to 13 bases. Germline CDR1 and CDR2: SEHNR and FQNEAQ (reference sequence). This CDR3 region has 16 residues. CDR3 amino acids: CASSLELAGLSYEQYF. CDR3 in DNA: TGTGCCAGCAGCTTAGAGTTGGCGGGGCTCTCCTACGAGCAGTACTTC.

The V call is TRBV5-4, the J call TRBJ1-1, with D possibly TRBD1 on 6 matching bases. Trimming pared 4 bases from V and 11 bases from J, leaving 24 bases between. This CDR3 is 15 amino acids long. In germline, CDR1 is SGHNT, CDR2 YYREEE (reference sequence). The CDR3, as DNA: TGTGCCAGCAGCCTCGGACACGGAGGGGGAATGAATGCTTTCTTT. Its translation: CASSLGHGGGMNAFF.

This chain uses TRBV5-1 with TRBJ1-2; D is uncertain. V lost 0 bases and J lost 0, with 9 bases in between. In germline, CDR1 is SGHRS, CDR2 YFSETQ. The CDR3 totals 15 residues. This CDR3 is CASSLEAYPNYGYTF. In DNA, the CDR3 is TGCGCCAGCAGCTTGGAGGCGTATCCTAACTATGGCTACACCTTC.

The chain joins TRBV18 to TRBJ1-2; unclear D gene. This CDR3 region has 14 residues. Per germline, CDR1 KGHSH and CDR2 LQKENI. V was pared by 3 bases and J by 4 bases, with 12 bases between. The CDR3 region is CASSPRRPAYGYTF. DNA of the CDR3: TGTGCCAGCTCACCGCGAAGGCCAGCCTATGGCTACACCTTC. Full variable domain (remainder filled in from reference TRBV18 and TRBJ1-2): NAGVMQNPRHLVRRRGQEARLRCSPMKGHSHVYWYRQLPEEGLKFMVYLQKENIIDESGMPKERFSAEFPKEGPSILRIQQVVRGDSAAYFCASSPRRPAYGYTFGSGTRLTVV.

CDR3 residues: CASSQSRGTGDIVGNQPQHF. For the CDR3, the DNA is TGCGCCAGCAGTCAATCGCGGGGGACAGGGGACATTGTGGGCAATCAGCCCCAGCATTTT. The gene calls are TRBV23-1 and TRBJ1-5, with 10 bases aligning to TRBD1. TRBV23-1 is an ORF; its function is uncertain. V lost 0 bases and J lost 2; bases outside the gene matches: 13. The CDR3 has 20 residues.

The CDR3 loop is CASRDGTGGYEQYF. CDR3 in DNA: TGTGCCAGCAGGGATGGGACAGGGGGCTACGAGCAGTACTTC. The chain recombines TRBV2 with TRBJ2-7, with 11 bases aligning to TRBD1. Germline values: CDR1 SNHLY, CDR2 FYNNEI. The V gene end was trimmed by 6 bases and the J gene end by 3 bases; junction bases not matched to a gene: 4. The CDR3 has 14 amino acids.

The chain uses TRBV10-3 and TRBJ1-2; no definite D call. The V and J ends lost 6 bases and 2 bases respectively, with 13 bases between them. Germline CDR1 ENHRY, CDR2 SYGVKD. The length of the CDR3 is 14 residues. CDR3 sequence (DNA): TGTGCCATCAGAACCTTTGACGGGAACTATGGCTACACCTTC. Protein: CAIRTFDGNYGYTF.

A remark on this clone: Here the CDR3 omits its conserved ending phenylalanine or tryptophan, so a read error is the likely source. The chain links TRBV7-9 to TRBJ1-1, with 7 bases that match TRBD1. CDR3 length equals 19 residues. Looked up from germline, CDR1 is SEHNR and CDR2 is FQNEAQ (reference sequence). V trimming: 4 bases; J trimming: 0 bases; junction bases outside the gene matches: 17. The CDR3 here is CASSSLKGTESILNTEAFS. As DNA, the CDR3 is TGTGCCAGCAGCTCCCTAAAAGGGACAGAGAGTATCCTGAACACTGAAGCTTTCTCT.

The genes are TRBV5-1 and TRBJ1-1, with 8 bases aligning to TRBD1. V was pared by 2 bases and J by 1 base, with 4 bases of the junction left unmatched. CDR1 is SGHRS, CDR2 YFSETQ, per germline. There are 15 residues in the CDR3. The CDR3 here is CASSLTGGENTEAFF. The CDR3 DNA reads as TGCGCCAGCAGCTTAACAGGGGGGGAGAACACTGAAGCTTTCTTT.

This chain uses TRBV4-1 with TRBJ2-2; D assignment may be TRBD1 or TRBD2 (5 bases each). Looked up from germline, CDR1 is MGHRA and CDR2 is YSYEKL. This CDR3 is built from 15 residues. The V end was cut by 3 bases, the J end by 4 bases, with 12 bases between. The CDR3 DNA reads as TGCGCCAGCAGCCAGGTGACGGGACCCACCGGGGAGCTGTTTTTT. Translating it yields CASSQVTGPTGELFF.

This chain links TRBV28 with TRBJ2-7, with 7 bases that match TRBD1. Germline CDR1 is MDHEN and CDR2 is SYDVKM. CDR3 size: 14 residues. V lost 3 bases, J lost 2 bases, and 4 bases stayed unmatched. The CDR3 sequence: CASSFFTGAYEQYF. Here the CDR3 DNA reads TGTGCCAGCAGTTTTTTCACAGGGGCCTACGAGCAGTACTTC. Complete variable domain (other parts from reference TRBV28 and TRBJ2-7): DVKVTQSSRYLVKRTGEKVFLECVQDMDHENMFWYRQDPGLGLRLIYFSYDVKMKEKGDIPEGYSVSREKKERFSLILESASTNQTSMYLCASSFFTGAYEQYFGPGTRLTVT.

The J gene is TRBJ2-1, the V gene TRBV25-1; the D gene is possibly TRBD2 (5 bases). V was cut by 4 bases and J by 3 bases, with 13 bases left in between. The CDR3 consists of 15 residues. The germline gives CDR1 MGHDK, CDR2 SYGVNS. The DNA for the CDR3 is TGTGCCAGCAGTGCCTCGGGGTCTCACTACAATGAGCAGTTCTTC. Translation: CASSASGSHYNEQFF.

CDR3 protein: CASSLELRREQFF. CDR3 nucleotides: TGTGCCAGCAGCTTGGAACTTCGAAGGGAGCAGTTCTTC. The chain joins TRBV5-6 to TRBJ2-1; D is undetermined. Looked up from germline, CDR1 is SGHDT and CDR2 is YYEEEE. This CDR3 is 13 amino acids long. V was cut by 0 bases and J by 10 bases, with 11 bases left in between.

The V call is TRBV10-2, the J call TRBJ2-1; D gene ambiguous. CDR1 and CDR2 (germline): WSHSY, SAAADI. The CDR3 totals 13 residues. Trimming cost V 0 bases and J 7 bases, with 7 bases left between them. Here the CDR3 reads CASSESGSNEQFF. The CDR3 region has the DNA TGCGCCAGCAGTGAGTCGGGGTCGAATGAGCAGTTCTTC.

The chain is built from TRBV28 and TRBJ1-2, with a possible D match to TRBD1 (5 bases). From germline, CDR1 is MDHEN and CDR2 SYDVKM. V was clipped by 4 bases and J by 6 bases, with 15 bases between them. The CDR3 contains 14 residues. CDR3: CASSYWGTSHGYTF. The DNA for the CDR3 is TGTGCCAGCAGTTACTGGGGGACTTCCCATGGCTACACCTTC.

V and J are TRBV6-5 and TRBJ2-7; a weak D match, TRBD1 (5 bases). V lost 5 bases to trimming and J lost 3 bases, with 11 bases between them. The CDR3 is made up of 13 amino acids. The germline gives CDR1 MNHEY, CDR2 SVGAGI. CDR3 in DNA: TGTGCCAGCAGTGAAGGTGACAGCTACGAGCAGTACTTC. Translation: CASSEGDSYEQYF.

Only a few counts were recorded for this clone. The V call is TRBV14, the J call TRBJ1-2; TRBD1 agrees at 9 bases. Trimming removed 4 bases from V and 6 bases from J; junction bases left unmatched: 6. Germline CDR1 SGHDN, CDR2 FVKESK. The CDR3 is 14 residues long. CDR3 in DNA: TGTGCCAGCAGCCGGCGGGACAGGGAGAATGGCTACACCTTC. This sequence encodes CASSRRDRENGYTF.

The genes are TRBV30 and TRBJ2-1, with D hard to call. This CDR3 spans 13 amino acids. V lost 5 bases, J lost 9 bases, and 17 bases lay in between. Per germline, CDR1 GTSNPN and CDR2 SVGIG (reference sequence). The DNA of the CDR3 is TGTGCCTGGGGCGGCACAGTGTTCAGTGAGCAGTTCTTC. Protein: CAWGGTVFSEQFF. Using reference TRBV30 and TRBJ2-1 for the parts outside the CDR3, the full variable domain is SQTIHQWPATLVQPVGSPLSLECTVEGTSNPNLYWYRQAAGRGLQLLFYSVGIGQISSEVPQNLSASRPQDRQFILSSKKLLLSDSGFYLCAWGGTVFSEQFFGPGTRLTVL.

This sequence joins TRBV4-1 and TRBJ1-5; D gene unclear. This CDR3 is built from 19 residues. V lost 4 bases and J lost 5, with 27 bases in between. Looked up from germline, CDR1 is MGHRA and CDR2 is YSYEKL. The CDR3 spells CASSLKPLPGGGPDQPQHF. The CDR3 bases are TGCGCCAGCAGCCTTAAACCACTACCGGGCGGAGGCCCTGATCAGCCCCAGCATTTT.

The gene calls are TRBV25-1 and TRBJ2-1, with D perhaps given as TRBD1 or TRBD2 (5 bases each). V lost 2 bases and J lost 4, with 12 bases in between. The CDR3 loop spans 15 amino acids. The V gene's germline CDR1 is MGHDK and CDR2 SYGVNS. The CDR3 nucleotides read TGTGCCAGCAGTGAAAGCCCCGAGGGGTACAATGAGCAGTTCTTC. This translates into CASSESPEGYNEQFF.

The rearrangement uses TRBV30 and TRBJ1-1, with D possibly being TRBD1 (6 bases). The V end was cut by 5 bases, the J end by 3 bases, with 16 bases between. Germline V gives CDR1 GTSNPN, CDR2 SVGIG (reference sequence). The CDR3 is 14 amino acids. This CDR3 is CAWATGRGDTEAFF. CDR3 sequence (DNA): TGTGCCTGGGCGACAGGCCGAGGGGACACTGAAGCTTTCTTT.

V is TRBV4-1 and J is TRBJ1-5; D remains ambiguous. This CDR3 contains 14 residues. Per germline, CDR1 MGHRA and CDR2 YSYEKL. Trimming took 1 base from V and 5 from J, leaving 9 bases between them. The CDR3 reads CASSQVSSDQPQHF. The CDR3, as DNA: TGCGCCAGCAGCCAAGTCAGTTCCGATCAGCCCCAGCATTTT.

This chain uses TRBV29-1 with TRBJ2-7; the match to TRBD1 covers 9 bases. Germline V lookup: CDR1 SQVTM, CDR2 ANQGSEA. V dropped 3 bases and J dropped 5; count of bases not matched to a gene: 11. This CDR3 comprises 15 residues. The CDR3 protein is CSVESSGQGTHEQYF. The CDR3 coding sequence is TGCAGCGTTGAGTCTTCGGGACAGGGTACCCACGAGCAGTACTTC.

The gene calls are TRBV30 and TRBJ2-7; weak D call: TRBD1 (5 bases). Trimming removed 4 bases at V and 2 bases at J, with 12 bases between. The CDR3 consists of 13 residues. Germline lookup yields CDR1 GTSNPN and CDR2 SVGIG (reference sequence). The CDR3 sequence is CAWTLGATYEQYF. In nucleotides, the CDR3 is TGTGCCTGGACACTTGGGGCCACCTACGAGCAGTACTTC.

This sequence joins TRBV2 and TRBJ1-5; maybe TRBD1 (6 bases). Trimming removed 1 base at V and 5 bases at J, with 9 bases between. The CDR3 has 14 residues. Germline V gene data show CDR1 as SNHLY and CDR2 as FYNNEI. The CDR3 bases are TGTGCCAGCAGTGAAGTACAGGGTCATCAGCCCCAGCATTTT. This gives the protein CASSEVQGHQPQHF.

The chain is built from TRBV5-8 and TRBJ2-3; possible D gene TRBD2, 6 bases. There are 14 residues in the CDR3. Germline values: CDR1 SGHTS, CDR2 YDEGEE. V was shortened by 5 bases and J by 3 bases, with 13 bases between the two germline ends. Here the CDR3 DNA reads TGTGCCAGCAGTTATCCGGGACTTACAGATACGCAGTATTTT. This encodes CASSYPGLTDTQYF. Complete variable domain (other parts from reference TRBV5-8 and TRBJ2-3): EAGVTQSPTHLIKTRGQQATLRCSPISGHTSVYWYQQALGLGLQFLLWYDEGEERNRGNFPPRFSGRQFPNYSSELNVNALELEDSALYLCASSYPGLTDTQYFGPGTRLTVL.

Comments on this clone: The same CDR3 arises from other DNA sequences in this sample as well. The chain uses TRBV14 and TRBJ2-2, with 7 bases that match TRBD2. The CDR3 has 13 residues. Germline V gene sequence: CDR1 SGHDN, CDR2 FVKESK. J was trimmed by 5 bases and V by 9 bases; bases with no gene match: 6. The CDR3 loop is CASRQRGTGELFF. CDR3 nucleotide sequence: TGTGCCAGTAGACAGCGGGGTACCGGGGAGCTGTTTTTT.